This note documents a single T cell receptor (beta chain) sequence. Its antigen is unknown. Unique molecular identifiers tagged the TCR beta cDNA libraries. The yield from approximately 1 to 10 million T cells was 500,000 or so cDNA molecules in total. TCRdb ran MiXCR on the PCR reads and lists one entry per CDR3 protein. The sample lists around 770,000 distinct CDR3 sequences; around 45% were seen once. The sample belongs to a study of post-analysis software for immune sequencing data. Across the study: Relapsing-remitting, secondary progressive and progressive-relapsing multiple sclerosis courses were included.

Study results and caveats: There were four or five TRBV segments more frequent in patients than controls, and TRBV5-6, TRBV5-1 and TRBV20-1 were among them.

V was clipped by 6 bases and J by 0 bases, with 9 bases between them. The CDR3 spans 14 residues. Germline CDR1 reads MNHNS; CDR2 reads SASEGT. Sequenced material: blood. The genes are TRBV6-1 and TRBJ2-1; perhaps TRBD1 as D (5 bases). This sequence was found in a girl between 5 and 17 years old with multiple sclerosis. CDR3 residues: CASSRQRSYNEQFF. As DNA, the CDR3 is TGTGCCAGCAGCCGACAGCGCTCCTACAATGAGCAGTTCTTC.